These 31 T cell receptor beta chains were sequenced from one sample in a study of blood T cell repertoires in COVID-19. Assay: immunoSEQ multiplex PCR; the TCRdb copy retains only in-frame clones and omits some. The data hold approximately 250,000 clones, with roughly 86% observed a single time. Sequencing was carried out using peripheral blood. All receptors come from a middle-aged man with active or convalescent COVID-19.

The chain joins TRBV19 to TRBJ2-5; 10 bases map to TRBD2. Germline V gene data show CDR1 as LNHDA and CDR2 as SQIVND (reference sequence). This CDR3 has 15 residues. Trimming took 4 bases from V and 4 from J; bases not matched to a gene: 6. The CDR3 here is CASSNLAGVRETQYF. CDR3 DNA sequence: TGTGCCAGTAGTAACCTAGCGGGAGTTCGAGAGACCCAGTACTTC.

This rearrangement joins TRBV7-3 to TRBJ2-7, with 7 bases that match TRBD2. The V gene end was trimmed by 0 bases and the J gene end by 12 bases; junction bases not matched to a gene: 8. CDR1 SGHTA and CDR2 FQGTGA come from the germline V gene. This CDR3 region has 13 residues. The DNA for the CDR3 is TGTGCCAGCAGCTTAACTCTGGCGGGAGAAATGTACTTC. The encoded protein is CASSLTLAGEMYF.

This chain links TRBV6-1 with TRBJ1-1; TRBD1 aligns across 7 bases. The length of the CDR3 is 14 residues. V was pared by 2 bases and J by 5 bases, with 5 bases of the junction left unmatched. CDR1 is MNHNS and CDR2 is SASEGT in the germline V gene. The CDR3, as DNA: TGTGCCAGCAGTGAAAGGACAGGCGGGACTGAAGCTTTCTTT. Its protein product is CASSERTGGTEAFF.

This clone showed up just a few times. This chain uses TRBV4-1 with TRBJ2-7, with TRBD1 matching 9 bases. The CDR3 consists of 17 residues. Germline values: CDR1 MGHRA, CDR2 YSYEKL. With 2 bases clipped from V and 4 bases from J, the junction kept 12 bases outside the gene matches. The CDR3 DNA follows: TGCGCCAGCAGCCAAAGAGGCCCTTCGGACAGGGGATACGAGCAGTACTTC. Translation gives CASSQRGPSDRGYEQYF.

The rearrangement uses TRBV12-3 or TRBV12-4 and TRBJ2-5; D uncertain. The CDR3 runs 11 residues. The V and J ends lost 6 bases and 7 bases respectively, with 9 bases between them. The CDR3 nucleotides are TGTGCCAGCAGGGTCCTCGGGACCCAGTACTTC. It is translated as CASRVLGTQYF.

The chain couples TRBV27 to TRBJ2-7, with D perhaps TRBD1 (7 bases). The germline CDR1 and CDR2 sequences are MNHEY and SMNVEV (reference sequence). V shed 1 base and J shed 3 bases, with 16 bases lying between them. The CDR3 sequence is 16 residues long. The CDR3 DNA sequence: TGTGCCAGCAGTTTATATTCAGGGGGGCCTCTCTACGAGCAGTACTTC. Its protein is CASSLYSGGPLYEQYF.

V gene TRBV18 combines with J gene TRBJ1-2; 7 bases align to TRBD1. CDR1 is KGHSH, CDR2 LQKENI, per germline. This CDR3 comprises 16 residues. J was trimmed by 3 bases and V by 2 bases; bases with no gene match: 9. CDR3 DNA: TGTGCCAGCTCACCAGACAGGGATGGGGTATACTATGGCTACACCTTC. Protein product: CASSPDRDGVYYGYTF.

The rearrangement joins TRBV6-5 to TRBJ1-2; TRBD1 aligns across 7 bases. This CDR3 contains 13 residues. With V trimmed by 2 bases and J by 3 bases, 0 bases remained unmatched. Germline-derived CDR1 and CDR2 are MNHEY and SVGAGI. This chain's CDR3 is CASSYDRDYGYTF. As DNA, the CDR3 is TGTGCCAGCAGTTACGACAGGGACTATGGCTACACCTTC.

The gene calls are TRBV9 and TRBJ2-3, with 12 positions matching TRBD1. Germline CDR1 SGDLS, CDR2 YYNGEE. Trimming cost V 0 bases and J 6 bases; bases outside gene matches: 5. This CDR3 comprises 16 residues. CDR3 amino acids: CASSVEGTGGADTQYF. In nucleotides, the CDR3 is TGTGCCAGCAGCGTAGAAGGGACAGGGGGCGCCGATACGCAGTATTTT.

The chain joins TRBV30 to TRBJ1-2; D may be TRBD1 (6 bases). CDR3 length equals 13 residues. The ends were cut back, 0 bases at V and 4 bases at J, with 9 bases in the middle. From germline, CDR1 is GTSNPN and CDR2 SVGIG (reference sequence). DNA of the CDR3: TGTGCCTGGAGTGTACAGGGTCTCTATGGCTACACCTTC. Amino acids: CAWSVQGLYGYTF.

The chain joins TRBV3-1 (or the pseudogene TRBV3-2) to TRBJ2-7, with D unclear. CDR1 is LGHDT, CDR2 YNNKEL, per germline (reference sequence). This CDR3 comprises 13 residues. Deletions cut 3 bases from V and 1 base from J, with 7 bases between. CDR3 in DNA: TGTGCCAGCAGCCAGCCAGCGTCCTACGAGCAGTACTTC. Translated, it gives CASSQPASYEQYF.

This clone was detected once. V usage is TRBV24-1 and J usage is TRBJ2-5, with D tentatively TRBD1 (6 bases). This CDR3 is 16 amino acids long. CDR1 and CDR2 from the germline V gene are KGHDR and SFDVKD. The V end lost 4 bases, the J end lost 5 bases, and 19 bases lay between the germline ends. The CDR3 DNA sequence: TGTGCCACCAGTGAGACCGGGACACCGTTTGGGGAGACCCAGTACTTC. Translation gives CATSETGTPFGETQYF.

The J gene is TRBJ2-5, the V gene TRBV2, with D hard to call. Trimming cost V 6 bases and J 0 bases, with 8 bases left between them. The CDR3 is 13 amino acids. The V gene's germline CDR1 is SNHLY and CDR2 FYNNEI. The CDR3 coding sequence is TGTGCCAGCAGCAGTCAGTACCAAGAGACCCAGTACTTC. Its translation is CASSSQYQETQYF.

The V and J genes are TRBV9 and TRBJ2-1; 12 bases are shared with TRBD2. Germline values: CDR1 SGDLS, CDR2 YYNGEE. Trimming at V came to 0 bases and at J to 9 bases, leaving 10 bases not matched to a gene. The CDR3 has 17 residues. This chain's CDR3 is CASSVAPGLAGFSEQFF. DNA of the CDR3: TGTGCCAGCAGCGTAGCCCCGGGACTAGCGGGTTTCAGTGAGCAGTTCTTC.

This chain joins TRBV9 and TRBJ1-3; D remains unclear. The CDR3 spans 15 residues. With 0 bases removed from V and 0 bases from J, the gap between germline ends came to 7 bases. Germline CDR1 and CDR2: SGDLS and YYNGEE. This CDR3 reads CASSVGALSGNTIYF. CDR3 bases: TGTGCCAGCAGCGTAGGGGCCCTCTCTGGAAACACCATATATTTT.

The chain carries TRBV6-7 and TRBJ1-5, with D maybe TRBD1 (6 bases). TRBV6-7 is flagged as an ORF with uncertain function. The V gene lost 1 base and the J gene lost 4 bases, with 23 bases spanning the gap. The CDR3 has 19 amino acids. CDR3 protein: CASSYFLYSYRDTNQPQHF. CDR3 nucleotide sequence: TGTGCCAGCAGTTACTTTTTATATTCCTACAGGGATACTAATCAGCCCCAGCATTTT.

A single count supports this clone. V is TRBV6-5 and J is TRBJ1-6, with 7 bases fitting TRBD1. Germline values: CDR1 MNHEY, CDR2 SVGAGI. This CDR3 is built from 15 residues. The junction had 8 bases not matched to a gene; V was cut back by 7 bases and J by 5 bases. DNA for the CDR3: TGTGCCAGCATCCTGACAGGGCCCAATAATTCACCCCTCCACTTT. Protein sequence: CASILTGPNNSPLHF.

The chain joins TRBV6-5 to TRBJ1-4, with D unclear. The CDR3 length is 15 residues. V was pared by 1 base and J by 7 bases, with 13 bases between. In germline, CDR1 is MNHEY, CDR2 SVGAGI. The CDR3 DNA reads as TGTGCCAGCAGTTACTTAGGCAGCGGAGGTGAAAAACTGTTTTTT. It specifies CASSYLGSGGEKLFF.

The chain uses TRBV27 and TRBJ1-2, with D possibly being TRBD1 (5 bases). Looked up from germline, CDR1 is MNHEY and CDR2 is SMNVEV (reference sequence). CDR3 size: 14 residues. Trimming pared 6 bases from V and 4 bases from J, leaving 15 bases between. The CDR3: CASSDLGGGYGYTF. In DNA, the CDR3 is TGTGCCAGCAGCGACCTGGGGGGGGGCTATGGCTACACCTTC.

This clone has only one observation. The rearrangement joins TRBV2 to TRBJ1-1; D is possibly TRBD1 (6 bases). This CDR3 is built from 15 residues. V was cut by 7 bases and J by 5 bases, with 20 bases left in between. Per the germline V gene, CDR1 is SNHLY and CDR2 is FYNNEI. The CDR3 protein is CASKTARNRDTEAFF. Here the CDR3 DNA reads TGTGCCAGCAAAACCGCAAGGAACAGGGATACTGAAGCTTTCTTT.

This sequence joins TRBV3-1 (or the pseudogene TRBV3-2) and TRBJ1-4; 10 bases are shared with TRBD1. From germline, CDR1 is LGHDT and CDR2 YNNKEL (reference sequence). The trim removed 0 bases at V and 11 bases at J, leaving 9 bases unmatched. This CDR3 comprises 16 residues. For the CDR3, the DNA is TGTGCCAGCAGCCAAGATCTTGGGACAGGGGAGGGGAAACTGTTTTTT. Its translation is CASSQDLGTGEGKLFF.

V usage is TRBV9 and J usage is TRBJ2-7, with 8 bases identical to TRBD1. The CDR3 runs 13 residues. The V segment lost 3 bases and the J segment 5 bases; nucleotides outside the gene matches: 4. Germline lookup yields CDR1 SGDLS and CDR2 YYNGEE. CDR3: CASSGTGLHEQYF. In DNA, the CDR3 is TGTGCCAGCAGCGGGACAGGGCTACACGAGCAGTACTTC.

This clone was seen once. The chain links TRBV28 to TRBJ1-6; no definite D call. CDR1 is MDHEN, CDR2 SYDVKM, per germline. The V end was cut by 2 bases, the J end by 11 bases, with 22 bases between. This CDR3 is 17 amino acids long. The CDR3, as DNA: TGTGCCAGCAGTTTAGATCCGTTCGGGGAACTTAGGGCACCCCTCCACTTT. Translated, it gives CASSLDPFGELRAPLHF.

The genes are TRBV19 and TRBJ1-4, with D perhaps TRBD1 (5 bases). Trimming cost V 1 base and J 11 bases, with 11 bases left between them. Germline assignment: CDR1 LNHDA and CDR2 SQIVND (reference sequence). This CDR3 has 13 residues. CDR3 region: CASSIGGSEKLFF. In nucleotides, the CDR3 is TGTGCCAGTAGTATAGGGGGCTCAGAGAAACTGTTTTTT.

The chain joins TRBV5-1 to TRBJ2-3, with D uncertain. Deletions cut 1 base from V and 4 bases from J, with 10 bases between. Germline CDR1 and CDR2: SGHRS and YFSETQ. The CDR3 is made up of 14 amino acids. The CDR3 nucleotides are TGCGCCAGCAGCTTGCTTGGCCCCCCAGATACGCAGTATTTT. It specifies CASSLLGPPDTQYF.

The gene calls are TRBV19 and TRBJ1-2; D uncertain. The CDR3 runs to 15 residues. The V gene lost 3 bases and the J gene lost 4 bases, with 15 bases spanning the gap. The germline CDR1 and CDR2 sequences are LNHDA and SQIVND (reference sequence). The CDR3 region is CASSIRLNAFYGYTF. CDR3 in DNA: TGTGCCAGTAGTATTCGACTGAATGCCTTCTATGGCTACACCTTC.

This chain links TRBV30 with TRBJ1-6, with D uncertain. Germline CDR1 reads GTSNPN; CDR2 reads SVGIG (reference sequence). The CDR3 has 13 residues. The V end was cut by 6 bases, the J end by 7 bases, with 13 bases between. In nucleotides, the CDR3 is TGTGCCTGCACGGACTTTTACAATTCACCCCTCCACTTT. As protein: CACTDFYNSPLHF.

The CDR3 sequence: CASSESGAGQPQHF. CDR3 in DNA: TGTGCCAGCAGTGAAAGCGGGGCTGGTCAGCCCCAGCATTTT. The chain joins TRBV25-1 to TRBJ1-5; D may be TRBD1 (5 bases). There are 14 residues in the CDR3. Between the trimmed V and J ends, which lost 2 bases and 6 bases, there was a span of 11 bases. The germline gives CDR1 MGHDK, CDR2 SYGVNS.

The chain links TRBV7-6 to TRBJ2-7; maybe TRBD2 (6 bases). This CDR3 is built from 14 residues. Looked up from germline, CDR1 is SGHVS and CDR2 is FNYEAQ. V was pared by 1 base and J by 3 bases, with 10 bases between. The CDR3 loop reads CASSLGGEVYEQYF. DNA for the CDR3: TGTGCCAGCAGCTTAGGGGGGGAAGTCTACGAGCAGTACTTC.

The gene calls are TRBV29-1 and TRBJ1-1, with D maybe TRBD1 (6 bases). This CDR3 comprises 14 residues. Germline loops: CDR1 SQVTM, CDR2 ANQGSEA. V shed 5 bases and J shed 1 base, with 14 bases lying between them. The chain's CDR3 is CSVSRVGANTEAFF. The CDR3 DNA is TGCAGCGTTTCGCGGGTGGGGGCGAACACTGAAGCTTTCTTT.

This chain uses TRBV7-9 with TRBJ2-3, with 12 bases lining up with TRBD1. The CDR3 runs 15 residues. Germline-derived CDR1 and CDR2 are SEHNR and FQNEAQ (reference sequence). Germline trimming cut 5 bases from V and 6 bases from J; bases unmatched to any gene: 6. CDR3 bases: TGTGCCAGCAGCACCGGGACAGGGGGCTCGGATACGCAGTATTTT. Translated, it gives CASSTGTGGSDTQYF.